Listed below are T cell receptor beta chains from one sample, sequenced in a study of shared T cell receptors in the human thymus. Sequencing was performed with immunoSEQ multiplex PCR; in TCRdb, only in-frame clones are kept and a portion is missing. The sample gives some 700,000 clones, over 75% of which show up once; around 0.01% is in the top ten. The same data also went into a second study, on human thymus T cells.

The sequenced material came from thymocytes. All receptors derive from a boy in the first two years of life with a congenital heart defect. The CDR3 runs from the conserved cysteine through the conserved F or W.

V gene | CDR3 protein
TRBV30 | CAWSMGAPNTEAFF
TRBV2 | CASGGTSGPGETQYF
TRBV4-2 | CASSQDWRTGPDCSNQPQHF
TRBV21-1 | CASSDRVVQYF
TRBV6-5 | CASSYRSCGPNEQYF
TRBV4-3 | CASSQGGAGGHYEQYF
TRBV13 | CASSRGGDSYEQYF
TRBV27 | CASSPGHLSSYNEQFF
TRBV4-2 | CASSQDGRGAAQETQYF
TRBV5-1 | CASSLLAPESYGYTF
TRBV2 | CASSEASAGGGGETQYF
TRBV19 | CASSPLGTSGYTDTQYF
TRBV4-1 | CASSQVDRAPTRRETQYF
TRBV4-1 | CASSERTGGPDYNEQFF
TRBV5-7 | CASSSQGAAYEQYF
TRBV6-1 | CASGGQGAGETQYF
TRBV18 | CASLVTSGSNVETQYF
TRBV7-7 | CASSRTGMSTDTQYF
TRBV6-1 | CASSAGTSGSTDTQYF
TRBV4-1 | CASSPGQGKQPQHF
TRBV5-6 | CASSFRGSGNEQFF
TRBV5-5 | CASRGTGGFPEAFF
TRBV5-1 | CASSEDRYNEQFF
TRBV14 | CASSPPDVLAGGTDTQYF
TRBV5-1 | CASSRCAPGANVLTF
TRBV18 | CASSPRRLGNQPQHF
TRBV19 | CASSISNPQRVGNTEAFF
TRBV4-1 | CASSHLRGDYGYTF
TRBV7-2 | CASSLGYSNSYEQYF
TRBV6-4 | CASSDSGTGRETSGILQETQYF
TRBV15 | CATSRDNPGTGREKLFF
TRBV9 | CASSPRDTDTQYF
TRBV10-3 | CAISDGTARASYEQYF
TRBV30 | CAWSGLAGGRSTDTQYF
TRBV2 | CAVRVAGLSEQFF